The present TCR beta chain was sequenced within a study of graft-versus-host responses after intestinal transplantation. For the study at large: Recipients were all induced with anti-thymocyte globulin, then given tacrolimus and steroids for around three years. Study-wide points: Early post-transplant HvG declines showed an association with peak circulating GvH clone levels. Elevated graft-versus-host to host-versus-graft clonal ratios in allografts were recorded for patients with graft-donor T cell macrochimerism.

With V trimmed by 5 bases and J by 6 bases, 5 bases remained unmatched. Germline assignment: CDR1 MNHNS and CDR2 SASEGT. The CDR3 is 13 residues long. The table came from immunoSEQ multiplex PCR; TCRdb's copy has only in-frame clones and leaves some out. The table lists about 6,900 clones, around a quarter of them singletons, with about 5.5% in the top ten. The culture paired some 200,000 irradiated violet-dye-labeled stimulators with some 200,000 CFSE-labeled responders. Dividing CFSE-low CD3+CD4+ and CD3+CD8+ responders were isolated by sorting after the reaction. The V call is TRBV6-1, the J call TRBJ1-2, with 8 bases that match TRBD1. This receptor was obtained from a human patient who was an organ donor for intestinal transplantation. Material: alloreactive CD8+ T cells from a mixed lymphocyte reaction culture, obtained before transplantation. The subset is: CFSE-low proliferating T cells sorted from roughly six-day pre-transplant mixed lymphocyte reaction (GvH or HvG direction). The CDR3 DNA follows: TGTGCCAGCAGTTTAGGACAGGGAAATGGCTACACCTTC. Translating gives CASSLGQGNGYTF.